This TCR beta chain was captured in a study of T cells in Graves' hyperthyroidism and ophthalmopathy. This clonotype was observed many times. RNA transcripts provided the source from which TCR beta CDR3 regions were amplified. Carried out on the TCR CDR3, a first-round RT-PCR used the HTBI primer set. Each CDR3 protein gets one entry after TCRdb re-called the multiplex PCR reads with MiXCR. Of 600,000 to 750,000 distinct CDR3 sequences listed, approximately 15% were seen once; the top ten hold roughly 15%. V lost 5 bases, J lost 3 bases, and 6 bases stayed unmatched. The CDR3 spans 15 residues. Looked up from germline, CDR1 is SNHLY and CDR2 is FYNNEI.

This TCR came from a man aged 45-65 years with Graves' hyperthyroidism. This rearrangement joins TRBV2 to TRBJ2-2; 7 bases are a match to TRBD2. The sample consisted of blood. The CDR3 DNA sequence: TGTGCCAGCAGTAGCCGACTAGCCGACACCGGGGAGCTGTTTTTT. Translation: CASSSRLADTGELFF.